This T cell receptor (beta chain) emerged from a study of T cells after yellow fever vaccination. Study-wide results and limits: On re-exposure, the response was weaker but peaked faster, at day 5 versus 15. Reappearance after the booster was seen for most primary-vaccination clones, at 95% to 96% CD4 and 70% to 90% CD8.

As TCR cDNA was made by 5'RACE template switching, a universal primer site and UMIs were added. TCRdb independently ran MiXCR on the 5' RACE reads; one entry per CDR3 protein. The sample comprises about 150,000 distinct CDR3 sequences, 6.2% of which are singletons, and 2.9% rests with the top ten. A note on this clonotype: The antigen is not known.

The TCR comes from a man younger than 30 who received the YFV17D yellow fever vaccine. Sequences were derived from CD4+ T cells sorted from PBMCs, sampled on the day of the first yellow fever vaccination.

The CDR3 region is CASSFDRYNSPLHF. CDR3 bases: TGTGCCAGCAGCTTCGACCGCTATAATTCACCCCTCCACTTT. The chain employs TRBV7-6 and TRBJ1-6, with unresolved D. The CDR3 sequence is 14 residues long. The germline V gene encodes CDR1 SGHVS and CDR2 FNYEAQ. The V gene lost 3 bases and the J gene lost 3 bases, with 6 bases spanning the gap.